These 10 T cell receptor beta chains were sequenced from one sample in a study of blood T cell repertoires in COVID-19. This table comes from immunoSEQ multiplex PCR, and its TCRdb copy is limited to in-frame clones, with some not included. This sample yields approximately 170,000 clones, of which less than 90% are seen a single time; 6.5% to 8.5% belongs to the top ten. Sequences were obtained from peripheral blood. These receptors were obtained from a woman in her 70s with COVID-19, enrolled during active disease.

The chain links TRBV27 to TRBJ1-3; 9 bases match TRBD1. Germline V gene data show CDR1 as MNHEY and CDR2 as SMNVEV (reference sequence). The CDR3 runs 18 residues. Trimming took 1 base from V and 0 from J; bases not matched to a gene: 7. This CDR3 reads CASSLYGTGPNSGNTIYF. The DNA for the CDR3 is TGTGCCAGCAGTTTATATGGGACAGGGCCCAACTCTGGAAACACCATATATTTT.

V and J are TRBV19 and TRBJ2-1, with 10 bases lining up with TRBD2. The germline CDR1 and CDR2 sequences are LNHDA and SQIVND (reference sequence). CDR3 length equals 16 residues. V gave up 4 bases and J gave up 5 bases; unmatched junction bases: 8. The chain's CDR3 is CASSTSGRAVDNEQFF. The CDR3 nucleotides are TGTGCCAGTAGTACGAGCGGGAGGGCGGTAGACAATGAGCAGTTCTTC.

The chain uses TRBV7-9 and TRBJ1-6, with unresolved D. Trimming shortened V by 0 bases and J by 5 bases, and 5 bases separated the two germline ends. The germline CDR1 and CDR2 sequences are SEHNR and FQNEAQ (reference sequence). The CDR3 consists of 14 residues. As DNA, the CDR3 is TGTGCCAGCAGCTTAGCGGGAGATAATTCACCCCTCCACTTT. Translating gives CASSLAGDNSPLHF.

This chain uses TRBV19 with TRBJ2-5; 9 bases fit TRBD2. The CDR3 is made up of 12 amino acids. Trimming removed 6 bases from V and 6 bases from J; junction bases left unmatched: 2. CDR1 LNHDA and CDR2 SQIVND come from the germline V gene (reference sequence). CDR3 coding DNA: TGTGCCAGTAGCCTAGCGGGGCAGACCCAGTACTTC. Residues: CASSLAGQTQYF.

Here the CDR3 reads CSSGDTQYF. In nucleotides, the CDR3 is TGCAGTTCGGGGGATACGCAGTATTTT. V gene TRBV20-1 combines with J gene TRBJ2-3; weak D call: TRBD2 (5 bases). Trimming pared 8 bases from V and 6 bases from J, leaving 6 bases between. The CDR3 runs 9 residues. In germline, CDR1 is DFQATT, CDR2 SNEGSKA (reference sequence).

In its sample, this clone was seen a few times. This chain connects TRBV18 to TRBJ1-4; a possible D gene is TRBD1 (5 bases). The germline gives CDR1 KGHSH, CDR2 LQKENI. Trimming removed 5 bases at V and 11 bases at J, with 18 bases between. This CDR3 region has 14 residues. The CDR3 DNA is TGTGCCAGCTCATTCTCCCCGGGGGAAGGGAAACTGTTTTTT. It encodes CASSFSPGEGKLFF.

The genes are TRBV14 and TRBJ1-2; unclear D gene. The germline CDR1 and CDR2 sequences are SGHDN and FVKESK. V was trimmed by 2 bases and J by 4 bases, leaving 8 bases between them. The CDR3 runs to 13 residues. The CDR3 region has the DNA TGTGCCAGCAGCCAAATTCCCGGCTATGGCTACACCTTC. Protein product: CASSQIPGYGYTF.

The rearrangement joins TRBV18 to TRBJ2-5, with 10 bases aligning to TRBD2. The germline CDR1 and CDR2 sequences are KGHSH and LQKENI. J lost 5 bases, V lost 0 bases, and 6 bases had no gene match. This CDR3 is built from 16 residues. The CDR3: CASSPPPAGGRETQYF. CDR3 bases: TGTGCCAGCTCACCACCGCCAGCGGGAGGGAGGGAGACCCAGTACTTC. Based on the CDR3 plus reference TRBV18 and TRBJ2-5, the full variable domain is NAGVMQNPRHLVRRRGQEARLRCSPMKGHSHVYWYRQLPEEGLKFMVYLQKENIIDESGMPKERFSAEFPKEGPSILRIQQVVRGDSAAYFCASSPPPAGGRETQYFGPGTRLLVL.

This sequence joins TRBV6-2 or TRBV6-3 and TRBJ2-3; 9 positions match TRBD2. The germline gives CDR1 MNHEY, CDR2 SVGEGT. V shed 5 bases, J shed 1 base, and the junction held 7 bases outside the gene matches. This CDR3 has 16 amino acids. CDR3 in DNA: TGTGCCAGCAGTCCGGGCGGGAGGGCCCGCACAGATACGCAGTATTTT. Translating it yields CASSPGGRARTDTQYF.

The chain couples TRBV28 to TRBJ2-7; D remains ambiguous. V lost 3 bases and J 4 bases, leaving 7 bases between the germline ends. This CDR3 has 12 residues. CDR1 is MDHEN and CDR2 is SYDVKM in the germline V gene. Written as DNA, the CDR3 is TGTGCCAGCAGTTTCAGGCCGTACGAGCAGTACTTC. Protein product: CASSFRPYEQYF.